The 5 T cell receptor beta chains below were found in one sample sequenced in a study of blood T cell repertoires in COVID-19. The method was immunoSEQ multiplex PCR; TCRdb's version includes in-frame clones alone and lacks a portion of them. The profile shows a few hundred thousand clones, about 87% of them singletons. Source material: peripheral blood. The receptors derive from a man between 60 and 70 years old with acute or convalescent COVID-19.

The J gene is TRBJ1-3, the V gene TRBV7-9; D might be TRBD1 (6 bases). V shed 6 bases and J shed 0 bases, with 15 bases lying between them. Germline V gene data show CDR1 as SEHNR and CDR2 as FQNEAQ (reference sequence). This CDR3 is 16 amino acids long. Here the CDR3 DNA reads TGTGCCAGCAGATCAGAGGGGACAAGCTCTGGAAACACCATATATTTT. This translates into CASRSEGTSSGNTIYF.

Written as DNA, the CDR3 is TGTGCCAGCGTCCCCCGACAGGGGGCTTCACTGTACGAGCAGTACTTC. Its translation: CASVPRQGASLYEQYF. This rearrangement joins TRBV2 to TRBJ2-7; 10 nucleotides align to TRBD1. The CDR3 runs to 16 residues. Trimming at V came to 8 bases and at J to 4 bases, leaving 14 bases not matched to a gene. Per the germline V gene, CDR1 is SNHLY and CDR2 is FYNNEI.

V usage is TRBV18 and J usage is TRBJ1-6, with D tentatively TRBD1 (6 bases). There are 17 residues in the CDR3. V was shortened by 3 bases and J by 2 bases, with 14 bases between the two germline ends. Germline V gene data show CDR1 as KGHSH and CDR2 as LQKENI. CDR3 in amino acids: CASSPKSGVPYNSPLHF. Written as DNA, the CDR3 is TGTGCCAGCTCACCGAAATCAGGGGTCCCCTATAATTCACCCCTCCACTTT. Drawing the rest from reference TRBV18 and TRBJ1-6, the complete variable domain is NAGVMQNPRHLVRRRGQEARLRCSPMKGHSHVYWYRQLPEEGLKFMVYLQKENIIDESGMPKERFSAEFPKEGPSILRIQQVVRGDSAAYFCASSPKSGVPYNSPLHFGNGTRLTVT.

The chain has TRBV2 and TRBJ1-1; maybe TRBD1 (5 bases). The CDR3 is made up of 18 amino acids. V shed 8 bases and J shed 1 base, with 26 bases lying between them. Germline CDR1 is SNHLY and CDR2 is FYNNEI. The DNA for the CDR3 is TGTGCCAGCTTGTGGTTTGGGAGGGACCGGAGGGGGAACACTGAAGCTTTCTTT. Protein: CASLWFGRDRRGNTEAFF.

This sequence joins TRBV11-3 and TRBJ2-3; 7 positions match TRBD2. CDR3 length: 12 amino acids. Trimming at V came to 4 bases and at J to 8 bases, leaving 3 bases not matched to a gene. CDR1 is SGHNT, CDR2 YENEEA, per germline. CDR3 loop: CASSSPGGTQYF. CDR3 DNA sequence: TGTGCCAGCAGCTCCCCGGGAGGTACGCAGTATTTT. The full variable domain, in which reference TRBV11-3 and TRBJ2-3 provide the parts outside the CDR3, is EAGVVQSPRYKIIEKKQPVAFWCNPISGHNTLYWYLQNLGQGPELLIRYENEEAVDDSQLPKDRFSAERLKGVDSTLKIQPAELGDSAVYLCASSSPGGTQYFGPGTRLTVL.